This TCR beta chain stems from a study of blood T cell repertoires in COVID-19. Study background: Samples representing acute and convalescent COVID-19 were sourced from the United States, Italy and Spain. The analysed material was cDNA or gDNA that came from T cells, B-cell-depleted T cells, or PBMCs.

Methods used by the authors: It was from reference gene primer amplification that nucleated cell counts were estimated. Produced via immunoSEQ multiplex PCR; TCRdb's table is partial and in-frame only. The V and J calls and clone size were taken over from that table, and D and trimming were inferred from the DNA. The sample carries tens of thousands of clones, roughly four fifths recorded once. Germline V gene sequence: CDR1 MNHEY, CDR2 SVGAGI. V was shortened by 2 bases and J by 4 bases, with 11 bases between the two germline ends. The CDR3 loop spans 14 amino acids. The receptor was derived from a woman aged 60 to 75 with acute or convalescent COVID-19. Material: peripheral blood. J is TRBJ1-1 and V is TRBV6-5; no firm D call. DNA of the CDR3: TGTGCCAGCAGTTACGGGAGAGGGAGCACTGAAGCTTTCTTT. Protein sequence: CASSYGRGSTEAFF.